This T cell receptor (beta chain) originates from a study of monozygotic twins with inflammatory bowel disease. Broader study findings: Distinction of different T cell subtypes was not possible. A lone strong IBD-associated signal or clonotype found no support.

In eight separate reactions per sample, cDNA was generated. TCRdb re-called the 5' RACE reads and gives one entry per CDR3 protein, without DNA. The sample table sets out 350,000 to 400,000 distinct CDR3 sequences. The germline V gene has CDR1 SGHAT and CDR2 FQNNGV. The CDR3 is 13 amino acids. Of note for this clonotype: What it binds is unknown.

This sequence joins TRBV11-2 and TRBJ2-7. The sequence was obtained from a human donor with ulcerative colitis or Crohn's disease, or a healthy co-twin of an affected twin (not recorded which). Sequencing was performed on blood. The CDR3 loop is CASSLNRYYEQYF.